This passage covers 6 T cell receptor beta chains from one sample sequenced in a study of Graves' ophthalmopathy and Graves' hyperthyroidism listed by TCRdb under 2018. Sequenced on an Illumina HiSeq 2000. TCR beta CDR3 regions were amplified from RNA transcripts for repertoire sequencing. The first round was an RT-PCR using HTBI primers with the Qiagen OneStep RT-PCR kit, and this first round was followed by a second-round multiplex PCR, then size selection and purification. TCRdb reworked the public reads: Q25 trimming with fastp, MiXCR clone assembly, productive beta chains retained. Each CDR3 protein gets just one entry, which takes the most common genes and DNA from the rows behind it. For this sample there are around 40,000 distinct CDR3 sequences; approximately 52% appear just once. The ten most abundant clones make up roughly 18% of the sample. Material: peripheral blood. The receptors were gathered from an adult man with Graves' ophthalmopathy.

This clonotype is classed as medium-sized. V is TRBV20-1 and J is TRBJ2-1; D is possibly TRBD1 (6 bases). V gave up 5 bases and J gave up 10 bases, with 12 bases separating them. The CDR3 length is 11 residues. Germline CDR1 is DFQATT and CDR2 is SNEGSKA (reference sequence). CDR3 DNA sequence: TGCAGTGCTCCAGGTGACAGGGAGCAGTTCTTC. Translated: CSAPGDREQFF.

This clonotype was counted at least ten times. The chain links TRBV6-5 to TRBJ1-1; 8 bases are shared with TRBD1. The germline gives CDR1 MNHEY, CDR2 SVGAGI. V shed 4 bases and J 5 bases; nucleotides not matched to a gene: 6. The CDR3 extends over 14 amino acids. The CDR3 nucleotides read TGTGCCAGCAGTTCCGGACAGGGTGGGACTGAAGCTTTCTTT. Protein: CASSSGQGGTEAFF.

On this clonotype: This could be a read error, since a much larger clone is one nucleotide away. The DNA for the CDR3 is TGTGCCAGCTGTGCTGACTTACAAGAGACCCAGTGCTTC. This sequence encodes CASCADLQETQCF. The V and J genes are TRBV2 and TRBJ2-5; D gene ambiguous. Germline CDR1 and CDR2: SNHLY and FYNNEI. CDR3 length: 13 residues.

This clonotype was recorded at least ten times. This chain joins TRBV29-1 and TRBJ2-5; 12 bases match TRBD1. Trimming at V came to 1 base and at J to 4 bases, leaving 7 bases not matched to a gene. The CDR3 loop spans 16 amino acids. CDR1 and CDR2 from the germline V gene are SQVTM and ANQGSEA. CDR3 sequence (DNA): TGCAGCGTTGAAGCTCCGGGACAGGGGGCAAGAGAGACCCAGTACTTC. The encoded protein is CSVEAPGQGARETQYF.

The gene calls are TRBV20-1 and TRBJ1-1, with D possibly TRBD1 on 5 matching bases. V was shortened by 5 bases and J by 1 base, with 8 bases between the two germline ends. Germline V gives CDR1 DFQATT, CDR2 SNEGSKA (reference sequence). This CDR3 contains 12 residues. The CDR3 protein is CSAGTENTEAFF. The CDR3, as DNA: TGCAGTGCTGGGACCGAGAACACTGAAGCTTTCTTT.

This clonotype has ten or more counts. This rearrangement joins TRBV7-2 to TRBJ2-1; D is uncertain. The V gene's germline CDR1 is SGHTA and CDR2 FQGNSA. The V and J ends lost 0 bases and 6 bases respectively, with 9 bases between them. CDR3 length equals 14 residues. CDR3: CASSLAGTLNEQFF. In DNA, the CDR3 is TGTGCCAGCAGCTTAGCGGGAACCCTCAATGAGCAGTTCTTC.